This TCR beta chain is from a study of CD4 T cells in relation to SARS-CoV-2 and coronaviruses. Background on the study: Shared crossreactive spike epitopes were mapped to their HLA restriction.

The count of this clone is one. Deletions cut 6 bases from V and 3 bases from J, with 24 bases between. The CDR3 runs to 17 residues. Germline V gene sequence: CDR1 MDHEN, CDR2 SYDVKM. The unexposed donors gave CD4+ T cells in 2011-2018, prior to COVID-19. CD4 enrichment then naive enrichment separated naive from memory CD4+ cells. Deep TCR-beta sequencing used DNA from uncultured naive and memory CD4+ T cells. Sequencing was performed with immunoSEQ multiplex PCR; in TCRdb, only in-frame clones are kept and a portion is missing. The data contain under 70,000 clones, more than 80% of them singletons. The sequenced sample consisted of memory CD4+ T cells from PBMCs. The chain links TRBV28 to TRBJ2-7; tentative D call: TRBD2 (7 bases). The TCR sequence derives from a human donor in good health. CDR3 in amino acids: CASSQLGGGAPSYEQYF. The CDR3 bases are TGTGCCAGCAGCCAACTAGGAGGGGGGGCGCCAAGCTACGAGCAGTACTTC.